This T cell receptor beta chain stems from a study of post-analysis software for immune sequencing data. Overall study context: Relapsing-remitting, secondary progressive and progressive-relapsing forms of multiple sclerosis all featured among disease courses.

The V and J ends lost 0 bases and 5 bases respectively, with 12 bases between them. This CDR3 contains 15 residues. CDR1 is MNHEY and CDR2 is SMNVEV in the germline V gene (reference sequence). Study-wide results and limits: Normalized Chao1 diversity was significantly reduced in patients versus controls. Patients had higher frequencies than controls of a few TRBV segments, including TRBV5-6, TRBV5-1 and TRBV20-1.

Unique molecular identifiers were carried by the TCR beta cDNA libraries. Each batch of about 0.9 to 10 million T cells produced roughly 0.5 million cDNA molecules. MiXCR was run by TCRdb on the PCR reads, yielding one entry per CDR3 protein. The sample includes around 250,000 distinct CDR3 sequences, about 40% seen only once; the top ten take around 5.2%. This clonotype was observed a handful of times. Antigen specificity is unknown. The source material was blood. The rearrangement uses TRBV27 and TRBJ2-3, with D possibly being TRBD2 (5 bases). The sequence was collected from a girl between 5 and 17 years old with multiple sclerosis. CDR3 nucleotide sequence: TGTGCCAGCAGTTTATCCGGTCTAGGAGGAGATACGCAGTATTTT. Translating gives CASSLSGLGGDTQYF.